This TCR beta chain emerged from a study of cytotoxic CD8 clonotypes in ibrutinib-treated CLL. Background on the study: The study included 11 relapsed/refractory and roughly 16 treatment-naive patients; 17 to 18 had IGHV unmutated disease.

Generated by immunoSEQ multiplex PCR, the TCRdb table keeps only in-frame clones and is missing some. This table holds some 310,000 clones, about 77% found once. The germline gives CDR1 KGHSH, CDR2 LQKENI. V lost 4 bases to trimming and J lost 5 bases; unmatched junction nucleotides: 7. This CDR3 comprises 15 residues. The chain joins TRBV18 to TRBJ2-5; TRBD1 matches at 10 bases. Sequencing used PBMCs, obtained before ibrutinib treatment. The TCR originated in a human donor with chronic lymphocytic leukemia. The CDR3 DNA reads as TGTGCCAGCTCACAAAGACAGGGGGCAAGTGAGACCCAGTACTTC. This gives the protein CASSQRQGASETQYF.